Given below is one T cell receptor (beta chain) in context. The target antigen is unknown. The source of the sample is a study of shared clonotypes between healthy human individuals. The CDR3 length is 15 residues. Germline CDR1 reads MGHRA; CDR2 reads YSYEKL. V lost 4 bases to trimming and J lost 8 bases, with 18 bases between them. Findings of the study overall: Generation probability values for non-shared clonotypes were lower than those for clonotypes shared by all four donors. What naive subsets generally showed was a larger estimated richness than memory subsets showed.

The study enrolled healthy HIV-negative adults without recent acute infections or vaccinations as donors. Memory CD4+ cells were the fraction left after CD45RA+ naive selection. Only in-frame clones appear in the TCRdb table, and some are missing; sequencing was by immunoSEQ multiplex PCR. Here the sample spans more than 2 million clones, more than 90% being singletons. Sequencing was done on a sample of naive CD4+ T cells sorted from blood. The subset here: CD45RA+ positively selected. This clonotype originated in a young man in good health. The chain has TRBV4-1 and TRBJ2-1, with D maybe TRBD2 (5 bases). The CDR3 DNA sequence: TGCGCCAGCAGCCTTTCCGGGGATTCTTTGGATGAGCAGTTCTTC. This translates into CASSLSGDSLDEQFF.